The sequence of this T cell receptor beta chain was determined in a study of cytomegalovirus exposure and HLA in healthy donors listed by TCRdb under 2017. The study in broad terms: An earlier analysis of a few hundred of the donors reported roughly 300 Gb of sequence data and 100 million to 120 million unique TCR beta sequences obtained from 180 million or so T cells. Around 330 gigabases of sequencing data and 91 million or so unique TCR sequences made up an early release that covered 500 to 650 HLA-typed donors. The genetic ancestry cluster associated with self-reported Caucasian donors included about 81% of the 398 genotyped donors. The study aimed to test whether cataloging public T cell receptors could reveal signatures of past pathogen exposure. The T cell repertoires of 666 subjects were profiled by immunosequencing and related to cytomegalovirus serostatus. In addition to the first cohort of approximately 670 subjects, a separate validation cohort of 120 different subjects was used. High-throughput TCR immunosequencing, statistical association of individual TCRs with disease status, and machine learning were combined to predict cytomegalovirus infection status. To study patterns of TCR occurrence, a later analysis re-analyzed previously published TCR beta repertoires from 700 or so donors and added high-resolution HLA genotyping. Rather than drawing on any new phenotypic data, the later analysis identified candidate immune exposures from TCR beta sequences and the way those sequences occurred across donors. To decide whether each TCR beta V gene segment behaved as functional or pseudogenic, an earlier analysis of 587 of the donors relied on high-throughput TCR beta sequencing. Alongside the repertoire data, information on donor age, sex, ethnicity and CMV serostatus was compiled. A later genetic analysis took genome-wide SNP genotypes for about 55% of the roughly 670 donors and used that subset as a discovery cohort. All discovery cohort repertoires had been generated using a single sequencing platform. Both class I and class II loci were covered by HLA typing, at four-digit resolution. Typing coverage differed by locus: A, B, C, DRB1 and DQB1 were typed in roughly 620-630 donors, DQA1 in about 550, DPA1 in some 570, and DPB1 in about 450. Several DR-DQ haplotypes were handled as single units for association and clustering because linkage in the cohort was strong. Among 300 to 500 genotyped donors of the cohort, an average of around 250,000 unique TCR beta nucleotide sequences was sequenced per donor, of which 15% to 20% were non-productive.

The cohort comprised some 730 healthy bone marrow donors. At the time of sampling, all cohort members were nominally healthy, though unrecorded immune exposures were likely present. The donor tested CMV seropositive and was one of the 289 seropositive cohort members. A peripheral blood sample was provided by each donor, and peripheral blood mononuclear cells were used for TCR beta sequencing. Genomic DNA was extracted from the blood cell samples with the Qiagen DNeasy Blood Extraction Kit. About this clone itself: The target of this receptor is not known.

The investigation overall reported the following: The earlier analysis of about 600 of the donors excluded 15 to 20 rarely observed V segments, including chromosome 9 orphons, because counts were too low. Most CMV-associated TCR beta chains appeared to be HLA-restricted in a later analysis, and the HLA associations seemed to be driven largely by CMV exposure. Correlated functional status among segregating V segments might reflect linkage disequilibrium, but an unknown experimental factor could not be ruled out. In a later analysis, several top co-occurrence clusters were reported to appear linked to parvovirus B19, influenza, CMV and Epstein-Barr virus. The study listed approximately 160 TCR beta chains as associated with cytomegalovirus. Most TCR sequences were seen in very few donors, while some public TCRs were found in many individuals. The 87-base-pair reads could not distinguish some IMGT-functional V segments, including TRBV6-2 and TRBV6-3, so those segments were excluded. In this cohort, only TCR beta chains were sequenced, and detectable features were limited by the absence of alpha or paired-chain data. A cluster of highly shared sequence variants was judged likely to be a technical artifact of the sequencing pipeline. A later analysis associated roughly 17,000 TCR beta sequences with specific HLA alleles at a false discovery rate of 0.05. For the cohort, immune exposure information was limited to CMV serostatus. Strong co-occurrence of HLA alleles, especially DR and DQ, made assigning TCR associations to individual alleles difficult. Compared with the 666-donor mean, donors in an Asian-associated ancestry cluster had fewer N-insertions in productive TCRs, according to a later genetic analysis. Broadly in line with IMGT annotations, most TCR beta V segments showed up in productive rearrangements about 87% or about 30% of the time in an earlier analysis of around 550 of the donors. HLA typing was unavailable for some donors at each locus, so association tests used only the typed subset. According to a later analysis, TCR association rates differed among HLA loci, with DRB1 alleles showing the most associated TCRs and HLA-C alleles showing the fewest. It was suggested by the authors that the approach could potentially be generalized to other disease states and immunological phenotypes. V-gene and J-gene trimming of TCR beta chains was associated with a missense DCLRE1C variant in a later genetic analysis, and the association was replicated in an independent cohort. Three of the identified cytomegalovirus-associated TCR beta chains were confirmed in vitro to be specific for cytomegalovirus antigens. The classifier was reported to diagnose cytomegalovirus status with high specificity and sensitivity in both the original cohort and the validation cohort. A further reported finding was that TCR beta sequences accurately predicted the HLA-A and HLA-B alleles for most subjects in the first cohort. Roughly uniform sequencing depth across donors was assumed in presence/absence analyses, although this assumption may not hold. In a later analysis, HLA-associated TCR beta chains were found to be more clonally expanded and to have lower generation probabilities than equally common non-associated chains.

The library was generated by the immunoSEQ multiplex PCR assay. For the multiplex PCR, a mixture combining 60 forward primers for TCR Vbeta segments and 13 reverse primers for TCR Jbeta segments was used. The CDR3 region of rearranged TCR beta genes was amplified from genomic DNA with a multiplex PCR assay. Amplified TCR beta libraries were sequenced as 87-base-pair reads on the Illumina HiSeq System. The published analysis was carried out like this. A later analysis tallied around 87 million unique TCR beta chains across the 610 or so repertoires, and around 10 million of those chains were shared by two or more donors. Raw reads were error-corrected and collapsed into unique sequences by a nearest-neighbor algorithm in which closely related sequences were merged to remove PCR and sequencing errors. To assign V, D and J gene segments, CDR3 sequences were aligned to IMGT reference sequences. For a sequence to be retained, a match of at least six nucleotides to both a V gene segment and a J gene segment was required. A rearrangement counted as productive if the CDR3 had no stop codons and remained in frame with V and J, and every other rearrangement counted as non-productive. CDR3 was defined according to IMGT convention as the region running from the second conserved V-encoded cysteine to the conserved J-encoded phenylalanine. The earlier analysis of 587 of the donors excluded sequences that lacked an unambiguous match to a single V gene segment. An earlier analysis of a few hundred of the donors classified V segments as functional when productive rearrangements were above 56.7% and as segregating when the standard deviation between donors was above 5%. A statistical classification framework was built for diagnosing cytomegalovirus status from the catalog of TCR beta chain sequences. In a later analysis, V and J genes were assigned by comparing TCR nucleotide sequences against IMGT/GENE-DB human TR gene sequences. A later analysis assigned CDR3 sequences and most-parsimonious VDJ recombination scenarios with the TCRdist pipeline. In a later analysis, each TCR beta chain was defined by its CDR3 amino acid sequence together with its V-gene family, and reads without a unique V-gene family were excluded. In a later analysis, 550 to 650 highly shared, low-generation-probability nucleotide sequences were removed to address suspected cross-contamination and a sequencing artifact. For each public chain, a later analysis derived a clonal expansion index from normalized ranks of inferred template counts within each repertoire. In a later analysis, generation probabilities were computed with a VDJ recombination model fitted to out-of-frame rearrangements, and the resulting probabilities were checked against IGoR. A later analysis scored TCR-TCR, TCR-HLA and TCR-CMV co-occurrence with hypergeometric tests, applying a repertoire-size bias correction to TCR pairs. To estimate false discovery rates, a later analysis permuted the HLA or CMV assignments 20 times. In a later analysis, co-occurring TCRs were grouped with DBSCAN, and TCRdist sequence similarity was added when clustering was performed within HLA-allele-positive subsets. Co-occurrence clustering excluded repertoires with fewer than 30,000 or more than 120,000 public chains, plus five with anomalous nucleotide sharing. The clones in this table, taken by TCRdb from immuneACCESS, are in-frame only. Not every clone is retained; where verified, under half of the shortfall comes from an unresolved V gene, and the cause of the rest is unknown. The V and J calls and clone size were taken over from that table, and D and trimming were inferred from the DNA. The table for this sample shows about 210,000 clones. Over 0.75% of the sample is in the top ten clones.

Trimming takes 5 bases off V and 2 bases off J; junction bases not matched to a gene: 3. CDR1 and CDR2 were assigned from the germline V gene (reference sequence) as LNHNV and YYDKDF. The CDR3 has 14 amino acids, counting the end cysteine and phenylalanine. Here the CDR3 DNA is all that survives: 42 bases in frame from base 1. This sequence uses TRBV15 and TRBJ2-5, with TRBD2 matching 9 junction bases. This clonotype was obtained from a woman aged 30 to 39 in good health and CMV-seropositive. Source material: PBMCs. Here is the DNA: TGTGCCACCAGCGCGGGGGGGGCGCAAGAGACCCAGTACTTC. It is translated as CATSAGGAQETQYF.